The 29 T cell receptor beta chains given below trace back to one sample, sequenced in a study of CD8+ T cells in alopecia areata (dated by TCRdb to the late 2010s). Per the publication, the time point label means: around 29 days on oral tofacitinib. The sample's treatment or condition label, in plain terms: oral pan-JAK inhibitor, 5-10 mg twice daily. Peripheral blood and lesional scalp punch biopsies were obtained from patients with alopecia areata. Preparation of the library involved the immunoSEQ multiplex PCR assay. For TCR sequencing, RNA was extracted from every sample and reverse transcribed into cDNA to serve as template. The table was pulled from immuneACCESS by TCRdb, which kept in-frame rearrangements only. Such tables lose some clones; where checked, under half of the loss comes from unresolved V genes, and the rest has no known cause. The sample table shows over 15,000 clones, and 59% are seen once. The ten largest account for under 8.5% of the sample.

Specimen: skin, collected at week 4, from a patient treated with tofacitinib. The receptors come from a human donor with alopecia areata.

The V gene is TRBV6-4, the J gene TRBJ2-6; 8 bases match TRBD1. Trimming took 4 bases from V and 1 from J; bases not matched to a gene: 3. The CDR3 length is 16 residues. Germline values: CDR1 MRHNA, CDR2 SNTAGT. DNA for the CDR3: TGTGCCAGCAGTGTCGGGACAGGTTCTGGGGCCAACGTCCTGACTTTC. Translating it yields CASSVGTGSGANVLTF.

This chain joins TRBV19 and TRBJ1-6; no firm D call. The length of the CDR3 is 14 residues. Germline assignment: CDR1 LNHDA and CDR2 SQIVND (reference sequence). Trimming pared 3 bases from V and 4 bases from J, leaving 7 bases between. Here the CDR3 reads CASSMRRYNSPLHF. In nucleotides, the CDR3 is TGTGCCAGTAGTATGCGACGATATAATTCACCCCTCCACTTT.

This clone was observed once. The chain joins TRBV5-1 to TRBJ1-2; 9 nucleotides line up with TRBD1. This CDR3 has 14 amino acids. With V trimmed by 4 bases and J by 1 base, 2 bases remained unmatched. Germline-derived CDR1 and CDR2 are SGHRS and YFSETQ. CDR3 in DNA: TGCGCCAGCAGCCGGGACAGGGTTAACTATGGCTACACCTTC. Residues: CASSRDRVNYGYTF. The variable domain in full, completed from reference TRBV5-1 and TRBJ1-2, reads KAGVTQTPRYLIKTRGQQVTLSCSPISGHRSVSWYQQTPGQGLQFLFEYFSETQRNKGNFPGRFSGRQFSNSRSEMNVSTLELGDSALYLCASSRDRVNYGYTFGSGTRLTVV.

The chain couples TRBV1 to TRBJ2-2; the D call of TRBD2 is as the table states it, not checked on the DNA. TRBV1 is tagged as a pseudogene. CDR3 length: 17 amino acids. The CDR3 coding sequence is TGCACCAGCAGCCAATGTATAGCGGGGGGCCACACCGGGGAGCTGTTTTTT. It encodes CTSSQCIAGGHTGELFF.

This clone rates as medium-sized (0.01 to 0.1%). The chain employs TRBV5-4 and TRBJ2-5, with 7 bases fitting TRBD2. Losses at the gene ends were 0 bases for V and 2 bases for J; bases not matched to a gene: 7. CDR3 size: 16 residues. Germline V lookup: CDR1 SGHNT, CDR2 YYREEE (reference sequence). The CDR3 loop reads CASSLAEAGIQETQYF. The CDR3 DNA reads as TGTGCCAGCAGCTTGGCCGAAGCGGGGATTCAAGAGACCCAGTACTTC.

The CDR3 region is CASRSPSQARGTGELFF. In DNA form, the CDR3 reads TGTGCCAGCAGATCTCCCAGCCAGGCTAGAGGGACCGGGGAGCTGTTTTTT. The chain recombines TRBV7-2 with TRBJ2-2, with TRBD2 as a possible D gene (5 bases). Trimming cost V 6 bases and J 5 bases, with 22 bases left between them. This CDR3 is 17 amino acids long. Germline CDR1 reads SGHTA; CDR2 reads FQGNSA.

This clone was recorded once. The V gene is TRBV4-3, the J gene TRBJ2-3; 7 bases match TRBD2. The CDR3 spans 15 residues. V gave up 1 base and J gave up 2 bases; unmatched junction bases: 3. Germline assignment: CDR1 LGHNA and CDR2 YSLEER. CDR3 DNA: TGCGCCAGCAGCCAAGGGGGGGGTCCCACAGATACGCAGTATTTT. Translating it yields CASSQGGGPTDTQYF.

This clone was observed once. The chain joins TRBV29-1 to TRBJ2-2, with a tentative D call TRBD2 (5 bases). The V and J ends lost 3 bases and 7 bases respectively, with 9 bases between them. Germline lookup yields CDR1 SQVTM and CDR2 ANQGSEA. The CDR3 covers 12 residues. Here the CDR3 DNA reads TGCAGCGTTGATGGCCGGGGCGGGGAGCTGTTTTTT. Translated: CSVDGRGGELFF.

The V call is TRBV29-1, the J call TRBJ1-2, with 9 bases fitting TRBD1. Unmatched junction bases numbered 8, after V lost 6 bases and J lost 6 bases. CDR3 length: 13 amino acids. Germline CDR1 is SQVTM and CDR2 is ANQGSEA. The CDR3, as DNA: TGCAGCGTACTACTACAGGGGGCAAATGGCTACACCTTC. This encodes CSVLLQGANGYTF. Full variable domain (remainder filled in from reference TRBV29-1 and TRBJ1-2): SAVISQKPSRDICQRGTSLTIQCQVDSQVTMMFWYRQQPGQSLTLIATANQGSEATYESGFVIDKFPISRPNLTFSTLTVSNMSPEDSSIYLCSVLLQGANGYTFGSGTRLTVV.

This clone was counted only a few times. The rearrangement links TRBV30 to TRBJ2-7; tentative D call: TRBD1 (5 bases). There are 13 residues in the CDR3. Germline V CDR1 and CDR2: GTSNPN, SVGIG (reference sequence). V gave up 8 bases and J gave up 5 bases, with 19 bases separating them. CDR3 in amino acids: CAGLGPLGDEQYF. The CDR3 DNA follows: TGTGCCGGGCTGGGGCCCCTCGGCGACGAGCAGTACTTC.

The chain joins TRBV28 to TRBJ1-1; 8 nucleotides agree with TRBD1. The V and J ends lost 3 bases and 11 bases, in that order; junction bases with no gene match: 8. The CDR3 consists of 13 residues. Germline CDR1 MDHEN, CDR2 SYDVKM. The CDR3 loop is CASSFLTGEIAFF. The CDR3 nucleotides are TGTGCCAGCAGTTTCTTGACAGGGGAGATCGCTTTCTTT.

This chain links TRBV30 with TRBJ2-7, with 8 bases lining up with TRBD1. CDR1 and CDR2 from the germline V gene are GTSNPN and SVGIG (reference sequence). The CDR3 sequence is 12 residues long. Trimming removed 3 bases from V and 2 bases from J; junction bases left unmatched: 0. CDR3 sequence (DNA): TGTGCCTGGAGACAGGGGGCCTACGAGCAGTACTTC. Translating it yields CAWRQGAYEQYF.

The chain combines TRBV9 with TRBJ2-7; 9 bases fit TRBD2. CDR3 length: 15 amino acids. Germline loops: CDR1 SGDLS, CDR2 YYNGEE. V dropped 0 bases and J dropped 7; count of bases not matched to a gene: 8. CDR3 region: CASSVDASGDREQYF. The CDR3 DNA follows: TGTGCCAGCAGCGTAGACGCTAGCGGGGATCGGGAGCAGTACTTC.

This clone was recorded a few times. This CDR3 reads CASRLYSGNTIYF. CDR3 nucleotides: TGTGCCAGCCGACTGTACTCCGGAAACACCATATATTTT. The rearrangement links TRBV7-2 to TRBJ1-3; D remains unclear. Germline V lookup: CDR1 SGHTA, CDR2 FQGNSA. With 8 bases removed from V and 4 bases from J, the gap between germline ends came to 12 bases. The length of the CDR3 is 13 residues. Full variable domain (missing parts from reference TRBV7-2 and TRBJ1-3): GAGVSQSPSNKVTEKGKDVELRCDPISGHTALYWYRQSLGQGLEFLIYFQGNSAPDKSGLPSDRFSAERTGGSVSTLTIQRTQQEDSAVYLCASRLYSGNTIYFGEGSWLTVV.

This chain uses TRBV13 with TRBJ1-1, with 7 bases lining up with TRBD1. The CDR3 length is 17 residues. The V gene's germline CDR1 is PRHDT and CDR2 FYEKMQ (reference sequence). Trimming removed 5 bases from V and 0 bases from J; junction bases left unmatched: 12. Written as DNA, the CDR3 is TGTGCCAGCAGCCCCGGGACAGACCCACTCATGAACACTGAAGCTTTCTTT. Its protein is CASSPGTDPLMNTEAFF.

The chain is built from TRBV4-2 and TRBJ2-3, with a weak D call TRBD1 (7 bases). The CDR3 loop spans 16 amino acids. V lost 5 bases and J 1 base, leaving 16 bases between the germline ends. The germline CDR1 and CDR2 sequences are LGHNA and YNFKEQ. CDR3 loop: CASSESQGGGTDTQYF. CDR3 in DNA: TGTGCCAGCAGCGAAAGCCAGGGGGGAGGCACAGATACGCAGTATTTT.

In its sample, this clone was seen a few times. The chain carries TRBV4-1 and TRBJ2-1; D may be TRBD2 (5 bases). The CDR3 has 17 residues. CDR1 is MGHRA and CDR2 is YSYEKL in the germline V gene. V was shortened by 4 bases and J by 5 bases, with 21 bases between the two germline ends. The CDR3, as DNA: TGCGCCAGCAGCCCAGGACTCCTTACCCATCGGGACAATGAGCAGTTCTTC. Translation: CASSPGLLTHRDNEQFF.

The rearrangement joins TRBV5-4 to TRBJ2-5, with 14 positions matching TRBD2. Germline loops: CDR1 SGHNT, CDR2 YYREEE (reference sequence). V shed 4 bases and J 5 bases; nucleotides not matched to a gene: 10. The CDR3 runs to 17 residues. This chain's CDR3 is CASSVRTSGGPRETQYF. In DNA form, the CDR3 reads TGTGCCAGCAGCGTCCGGACTAGCGGGGGGCCACGGGAGACCCAGTACTTC.

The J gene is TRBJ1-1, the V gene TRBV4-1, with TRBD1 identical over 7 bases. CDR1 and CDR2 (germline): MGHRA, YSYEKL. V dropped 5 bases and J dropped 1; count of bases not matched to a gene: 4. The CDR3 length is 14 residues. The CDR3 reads CASSSRTGNTEAFF. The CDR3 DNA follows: TGCGCCAGCAGCTCGAGGACAGGGAACACTGAAGCTTTCTTT.

The CDR3 region has the DNA TGTGCCAGCAGTTCTAGGTCTTCACCCCTCCACTTT. Its protein product is CASSSRSSPLHF. The chain links TRBV28 to TRBJ1-6; D unresolved. Trimming stripped 4 bases from V and 9 bases from J, with 7 bases between. CDR1 is MDHEN, CDR2 SYDVKM, per germline. The CDR3 extends over 12 amino acids.

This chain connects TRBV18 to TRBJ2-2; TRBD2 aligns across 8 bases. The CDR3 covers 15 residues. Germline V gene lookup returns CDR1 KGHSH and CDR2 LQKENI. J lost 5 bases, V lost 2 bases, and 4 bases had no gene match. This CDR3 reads CASSPTGRETGELFF. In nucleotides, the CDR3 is TGTGCCAGCTCACCAACCGGGAGGGAGACCGGGGAGCTGTTTTTT.

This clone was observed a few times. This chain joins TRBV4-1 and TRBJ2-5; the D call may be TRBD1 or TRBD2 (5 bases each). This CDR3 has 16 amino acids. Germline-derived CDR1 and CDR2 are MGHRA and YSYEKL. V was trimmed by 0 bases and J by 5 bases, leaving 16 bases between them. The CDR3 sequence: CASSQDGTNPGETQYF. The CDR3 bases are TGCGCCAGCAGCCAAGATGGGACCAACCCTGGGGAGACCCAGTACTTC.

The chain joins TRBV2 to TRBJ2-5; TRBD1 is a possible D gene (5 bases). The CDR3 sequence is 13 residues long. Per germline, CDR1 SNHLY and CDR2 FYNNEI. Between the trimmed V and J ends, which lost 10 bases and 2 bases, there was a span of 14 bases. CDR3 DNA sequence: TGTGCCACCCCAGGGCACAGGCAAGAGACCCAGTACTTC. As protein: CATPGHRQETQYF. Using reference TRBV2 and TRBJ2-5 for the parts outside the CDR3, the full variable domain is EPEVTQTPSHQVTQMGQEVILRCVPISNHLYFYWYRQILGQKVEFLVSFYNNEISEKSEIFDDQFSVERPDGSNFTLKIRSTKLEDSAMYFCATPGHRQETQYFGPGTRLLVL.

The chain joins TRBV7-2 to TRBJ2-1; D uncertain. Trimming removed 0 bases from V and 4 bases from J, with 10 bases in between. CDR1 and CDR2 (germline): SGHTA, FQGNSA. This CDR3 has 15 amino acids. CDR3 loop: CASSLAFGPYNEQFF. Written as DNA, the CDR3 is TGTGCCAGCAGCTTAGCATTCGGTCCTTACAATGAGCAGTTCTTC.

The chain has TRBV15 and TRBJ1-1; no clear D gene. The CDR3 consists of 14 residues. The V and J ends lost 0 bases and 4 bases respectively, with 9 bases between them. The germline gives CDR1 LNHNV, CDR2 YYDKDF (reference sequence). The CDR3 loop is CATSRDGGVTEAFF. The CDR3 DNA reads TGTGCCACCAGCAGAGATGGCGGGGTCACTGAAGCTTTCTTT.

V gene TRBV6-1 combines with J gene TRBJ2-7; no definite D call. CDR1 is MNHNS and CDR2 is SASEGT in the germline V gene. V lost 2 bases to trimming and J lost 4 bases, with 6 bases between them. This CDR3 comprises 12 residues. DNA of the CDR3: TGTGCCAGCAGTGAACCCAGATACGAGCAGTACTTC. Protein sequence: CASSEPRYEQYF.

This CDR3 reads CASSPRVPYGYTF. The CDR3, as DNA: TGTGCCAGCTCCCCAAGAGTCCCCTATGGCTACACCTTC. The chain joins TRBV6-5 to TRBJ1-2; D is uncertain. The CDR3 is made up of 13 amino acids. Germline V gives CDR1 MNHEY, CDR2 SVGAGI. Trimming took off 8 bases at V and 4 bases at J, with 14 bases between the two ends.

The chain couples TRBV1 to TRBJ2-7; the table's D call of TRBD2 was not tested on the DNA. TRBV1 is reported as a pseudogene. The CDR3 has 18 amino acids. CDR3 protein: CTSSQDGLAATFYYEQYF. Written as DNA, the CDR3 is TGCACCAGCAGCCAAGATGGGCTAGCGGCCACCTTTTACTACGAGCAGTACTTC.

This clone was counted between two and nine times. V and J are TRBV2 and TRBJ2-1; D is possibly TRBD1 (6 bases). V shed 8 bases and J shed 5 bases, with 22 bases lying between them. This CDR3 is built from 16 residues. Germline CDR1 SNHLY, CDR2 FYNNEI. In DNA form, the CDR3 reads TGTGCCAGCGGCTGGGACACCTTGGGACCCCACAATGAGCAGTTCTTC. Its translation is CASGWDTLGPHNEQFF.